This T cell receptor (beta chain) was captured by sequencing in a study of regulatory T cells in long-lasting Graves disease. Study-level information: More than 5 years of antithyroid drugs with positive TSH receptor antibodies defined persistent Graves' disease.

Comment on this clonotype: The target antigen is unknown.

The length of the CDR3 is 19 residues. Germline CDR1 reads SGHRS; CDR2 reads YFSETQ. The germline V and J ends were trimmed by 4 bases and 1 base, with 21 bases remaining between them. Study-wide results and limits: Gene preferences differed: TRBV28, TRBJ1-2, TRBJ2-5 in persistent cases.

Described time point: persistent/refractory GD, antithyroid drugs over 5 years with positive TRAb. RNA isolated from PBMCs was used to make the TCR library. Patients with Graves' disease were diagnosed by American Thyroid Association guidelines. HTBI primers from iRepertoire and Arm-PCR of CDR3 regions yielded the TCR beta libraries. A single record per CDR3 protein comes from TCRdb applying MiXCR to the multiplex PCR reads. Among about 290,000 distinct CDR3 sequences, 22% were seen once, and the ten largest hold roughly three fifths. Sequencing was performed on peripheral blood mononuclear cells (PBMCs), taken when the disease was refractory, from a patient treated with antithyroid drugs. This chain joins TRBV5-1 and TRBJ2-6; tentatively, D is TRBD2 (8 bases). The sequence came from a female donor with Graves disease. CDR3 DNA sequence: TGCGCCAGCAGCGACGCCGGGAGGGGGCTGATATCTGGGGCCAACGTCCTGACTTTC. Protein: CASSDAGRGLISGANVLTF.